This T cell receptor beta chain appears in the sequencing data of a study of OX40 agonist ivuxolimab in advanced cancers. Study summary: Enrolled patients in dose escalation had cancers that were hepatocellular carcinoma, melanoma, renal cell or head and neck cancer. Study-wide findings and caveats: Expanded clones were, on average, more numerous among CD8+ T cells than CD4+.

This clone was counted a few times. Its antigen is currently unknown. Sequencing was performed with immunoSEQ multiplex PCR; in TCRdb, only in-frame clones are kept and a portion is missing. In the table there are 50,000 or so clones, 86% of which are singletons. Germline assignment: CDR1 SEHNR and CDR2 FQNEAQ (reference sequence). V was trimmed by 5 bases and J by 5 bases, leaving 10 bases between them. The CDR3 spans 12 residues. The sequencing here drew on CD4+ or CD8+ T cells sorted from blood, taken in a trial of the OX40 agonist ivuxolimab. The rearrangement uses TRBV7-9 and TRBJ2-7, with D perhaps matching TRBD2 (6 bases). The clonotype was recovered from an adult with an advanced solid tumor such as melanoma, head and neck, liver or kidney cancer. The CDR3 bases are TGTGCCAGCAGCCCGACGGGGGACGAGCAGTACTTC. Amino acid sequence: CASSPTGDEQYF.